This T cell receptor beta chain was profiled in a study of T cell responses to AZD1222 COVID-19 vaccine. This CDR3 comprises 19 residues. Germline CDR1 is SNHLY and CDR2 is FYNNEI. J was trimmed by 0 bases and V by 8 bases; bases with no gene match: 13. Only in-frame clones appear in the TCRdb table, and some are missing; sequencing was by immunoSEQ multiplex PCR. The data contain around 99,000 clones, around 92% of them singletons. This clonotype originated in an adult who received the AZD1222 COVID-19 vaccine. The rearrangement links TRBV2 to TRBJ2-3; 14 bases are shared with TRBD2. The sequences come from peripheral blood, collected 28 days after the second AZD1222 dose. CDR3 loop: CASGKRTSGGIPSTDTQYF. CDR3 DNA: TGTGCCAGCGGAAAAAGGACTAGCGGGGGGATCCCTAGCACAGATACGCAGTATTTT.